A selection of T cell receptor beta chains follows, all from one sample in a study of T cell repertoires in cytomegalovirus infection. TCRdb redid the calling of the reads with MiXCR, one entry per CDR3 protein. The sample lists roughly 920,000 distinct CDR3 sequences; roughly 31% were seen once. Which antigens these TCRs recognize remains unknown. Sequencing was performed on cultured CD8+ T cells from PBMCs, taken from culture after CMV antigen stimulation. The receptors come from a human donor in good health (CMV status not recorded). Some clones in this sample may be carry-over from other donors' samples. Each CDR3 is given with its conserved first and last residue. Each record gives: clone size, V gene, J gene, D gene, CDR3 DNA, CDR3 protein. The D gene is left open where the match is weak. Only part of the rows carry a size: once, few, many, or a class if the clone is expanded.

>NA|TRBV7-8|TRBJ1-4|NA
TGTGCCAGCAGCTTCGGCCAGGGATGGCAAACTAATGAAAAACTGTTTTTT
CASSFGQGWQTNEKLFF
>NA|TRBV6-1|TRBJ2-1|TRBD1
TGTGCCGGACAGGGGGAGTGGAGCAATGAGCAGTTCTTC
CAGQGEWSNEQFF
>NA|TRBV7-9|TRBJ1-1|NA
TGTGCCAGCAGACGCAGGGGTAGCCACACTGAAGCTTTCTTT
CASRRRGSHTEAFF
>few|TRBV24-1|TRBJ2-3|TRBD2
TGTGCCACCAGTGGGAGCGGGGCGGCAGATACGCAGTATTTT
CATSGSGAADTQYF
>NA|TRBV6-1|TRBJ2-5|TRBD2
TGTGCCAGCAGTTTGTTGGCGCTGACTAGCGGGGGGGACCCTCAAGAGACCCAGTACTTC
CASSLLALTSGGDPQETQYF
>NA|TRBV20-1|TRBJ1-5|NA
TGCAGTGCTAGTGAAGGACTCCAGCGAAATCAGCCCCAGCATTTT
CSASEGLQRNQPQHF
>few|TRBV2|TRBJ2-1|NA
TGTGCCAGCATGCGCGGGGTTCATGAGCAGTTCTTC
CASMRGVHEQFF
>few|TRBV12-3/TRBV12-4|TRBJ2-1|NA
TGTGCCAGCTATCAACAGGTCTTATTCTTC
CASYQQVLFF
>many|TRBV12-3/TRBV12-4|TRBJ2-3|NA
TGTGCCAGCAGTTTCCGTCCAGATACGCAGTATTTT
CASSFRPDTQYF
>NA|TRBV11-2|TRBJ1-2|TRBD1
TGTGCCAGCAGCCCGGGGACAGGGGGTGGCTACACCTTC
CASSPGTGGGYTF
>many|TRBV12-5|TRBJ1-1|NA
TGTGCTAGTGGAGACCCCGGGGAGGTACGTCGCGCTTTCTTT
CASGDPGEVRRAFF
>NA|TRBV5-5|TRBJ1-4|NA
TGTGCCAGCAGGGGTCAGGGAGAAAAACTGTTTTTT
CASRGQGEKLFF
>NA|TRBV7-6|TRBJ2-1|TRBD2
TGTGCCACCAGCTTAATGGGGGGGACTAGCGGGGGATCGATCATACCTAGCTCCTACAATGAGCAGTTCTTC
CATSLMGGTSGGSIIPSSYNEQFF
>NA|TRBV6-5|TRBJ2-7|NA
TGTGCCAGCAGTCGCGGGATACCTTATGAGCAGTACTTC
CASSRGIPYEQYF
>few|TRBV7-9|TRBJ2-3|NA
TGTGCCAGCAGCTTAATTGATCAACAGGGCCCTAGCACAGATACGCAGTATTTT
CASSLIDQQGPSTDTQYF
>NA|TRBV20-1|TRBJ2-5|TRBD2
TGCAGTGCTAGCCAGACTAGCGGGGGTTTCGGAGAGGCCCAGTACTTC
CSASQTSGGFGEAQYF
>once|TRBV6-6|TRBJ2-7|NA
TGTGCCAGCAGTTACTCCGGGCAGGGAGTCTCCTACGAGCAGTACTTC
CASSYSGQGVSYEQYF
>NA|TRBV7-9|TRBJ1-2|TRBD1
TGTGCCAGCAGCCCCCCCGGGACAGAACATGGCTACACCTTC
CASSPPGTEHGYTF
>NA|TRBV12-3/TRBV12-4|TRBJ1-5|NA
TGTGCCAGCAGTTTTGCGGGTCATAGCAATCAGCCCCAGCATTTT
CASSFAGHSNQPQHF
>few|TRBV7-8|TRBJ2-7|NA
TGTGCCAGCAGCCCCACGGAGGGGCGGAAAACCTACGAGCAGTACTTC
CASSPTEGRKTYEQYF
>NA|TRBV11-1|TRBJ2-2|NA
TGTGCCAGCAGCTTAGTTATTCCGGGACCAATCACAAATGGGGAGCTGTTTTTT
CASSLVIPGPITNGELFF
>NA|TRBV7-4|TRBJ1-6|NA
TGTGCCAGCCGCGATTCACCCCTCCACTTT
CASRDSPLHF
>NA|TRBV9|TRBJ1-1|TRBD1
TGTGCCAGCAGCCCCCTTGCGGGACAGCGAAGGACTGAAGCTTTCTTT
CASSPLAGQRRTEAFF
>few|TRBV11-2|TRBJ2-1|TRBD1
TGTGCCAGCAGCCTCCGACAGGGGACCGCTTCACTCATGCAGTTCTTC
CASSLRQGTASLMQFF
>once|TRBV14|TRBJ2-7|NA
TGTGCCAGCAGCCCCTGGGGGGCCCAAAGCTCCTACGAGCAGTACTTC
CASSPWGAQSSYEQYF
>NA|TRBV20-1|TRBJ2-1|NA
TGCAGTGCTAGAGATCTCGCCGGGGGGCATATTTATTTGGATGAGCAGTTCTTC
CSARDLAGGHIYLDEQFF
>NA|TRBV6-2/TRBV6-3|TRBJ1-6|NA
TGTGCCAGCACAACGCAGGGATCTTATAATTCACCCCTCCACTTT
CASTTQGSYNSPLHF
>few|TRBV7-9|TRBJ1-6|NA
TGTGCCACCCTCCGGGGTGGCTCCTATAATTCACCCCTCCACTTT
CATLRGGSYNSPLHF
>few|TRBV28|TRBJ1-2|NA
TGTGCCAGCAGTTTATTGGGAGAGGCAGGGAAGGGGTATGGCTACACCTTC
CASSLLGEAGKGYGYTF
>NA|TRBV4-1|TRBJ2-1|NA
TGCGCCAGCAGCCAAGGAAGGCCGGCCGGGGATGAGCAGTTCTTC
CASSQGRPAGDEQFF
>few|TRBV5-1|TRBJ2-1|TRBD1
TGCGCCAGCAGCTTGGAGGGGACAGGGGATGAGCAGTTCTTC
CASSLEGTGDEQFF
>NA|TRBV5-8|TRBJ1-4|NA
TGTGCCAGCAGCTCCAGGGCATTTGAAAAACTGTTTTTT
CASSSRAFEKLFF
>few|TRBV27|TRBJ2-1|TRBD2
TGTGCCAGCAGCCGGGGCGGCGGGGGGGCCTACAATGAGCAGTTCTTC
CASSRGGGGAYNEQFF
>many|TRBV7-6|TRBJ1-2|TRBD1
TGTGCCAGCAGCCCCCTCGGGGACAGCTATGGCTACACCTTC
CASSPLGDSYGYTF
>few|TRBV4-1|TRBJ2-1|TRBD2
TGCGCCAGCAGCCAAGTGGGACTAGCGGGGGGGCCGTCTTCTGAGCAGTTCTTC
CASSQVGLAGGPSSEQFF
>many|TRBV7-8|TRBJ2-5|TRBD2
TGTGCCAGCAGCTTACGGACTAGCGGGGGAGGGAAGGGAGAGACCCAGTACTTC
CASSLRTSGGGKGETQYF
>few|TRBV27|TRBJ2-1|NA
TGTGCCAGCAGTTTGGTGAAGGTATTGTCCTACAATGAGCAGTTCTTC
CASSLVKVLSYNEQFF
>NA|TRBV5-4|TRBJ1-6|TRBD1
TGTGCCAGCCAAACAGGGGGCGACTATAATTCACCCCTCCACTTT
CASQTGGDYNSPLHF
>many|TRBV2|TRBJ2-1|NA
TGTGCCACCACAGAAAACAATGAGCAGTTCTTC
CATTENNEQFF
>NA|TRBV5-1|TRBJ2-1|NA
TGCGCCAGCAGCAGGGAACATGAGCAGTTCTTC
CASSREHEQFF
>NA|TRBV29-1|TRBJ2-7|TRBD1
TGCAGCGTCTTGGGACAGGGTAGTTACGAGCAGTACTTC
CSVLGQGSYEQYF
>few|TRBV10-2|TRBJ1-1|TRBD1
TGCGCCAGCAGTGTACAGGGGATGAACACTGAAGCTTTCTTT
CASSVQGMNTEAFF
>NA|TRBV7-9|TRBJ2-1|NA
TGTACCAGCAGCTTAGTCGCTAACCTCGAGCAGTTCTTC
CTSSLVANLEQFF
>NA|TRBV7-6|TRBJ1-2|NA
TGTGCCAGCAGCTTAGGGTGGGGGGCCGAAAACTATGGCTACACCTTC
CASSLGWGAENYGYTF
>NA|TRBV6-5|TRBJ2-7|TRBD1
TGTGCCAGCCATCCGGGACAGGGGATTTACGAGCAGTACTTC
CASHPGQGIYEQYF